Each of the 11 T cell receptor beta chains below was sequenced from the same sample in a study of spatial heterogeneity in lung cancer. TCRdb independently ran MiXCR on the 5' RACE reads; one entry per CDR3 protein. The sample holds approximately 11,000 distinct CDR3 sequences, approximately 8.1% seen once. Time point reported: sample taken at primary tumor resection. Whole RNA came from tumor, nontumor lung or frozen PBMC and was sequenced without being sorted. Specimen: PBMCs, collected at surgery. Every receptor here comes from a male donor with early-stage non-small cell lung cancer.

This clonotype has at least ten counts. This rearrangement joins TRBV12-5 to TRBJ1-2; TRBD1 aligns across 8 bases. Germline loops: CDR1 LGHNT, CDR2 FRNRAP. V was clipped by 3 bases and J by 4 bases; unmatched bases: 7. The CDR3 contains 15 residues. CDR3 DNA sequence: TGTGCTAGTGGTTTCGAGACAGGGGCTCTCTATGGCTACACCTTC. Its protein product is CASGFETGALYGYTF. Filled out from reference TRBV12-5 and TRBJ1-2, the complete variable domain reads DARVTQTPRHKVTEMGQEVTMRCQPILGHNTVFWYRQTMMQGLELLAYFRNRAPLDDSGMPKDRFSAEMPDATLATLKIQPSEPRDSAVYFCASGFETGALYGYTFGSGTRLTVV.

By sample fraction, this clonotype is medium-sized. J is TRBJ1-1 and V is TRBV30; 7 bases fit TRBD1. The CDR3 totals 13 residues. Trimming cost V 2 bases and J 5 bases; bases outside gene matches: 5. Germline-derived CDR1 and CDR2 are GTSNPN and SVGIG (reference sequence). This CDR3 reads CAWSKRGRTEAFF. The DNA for the CDR3 is TGTGCCTGGAGTAAAAGGGGGCGGACTGAAGCTTTCTTT.

The sample holds many counts of this clonotype. V is TRBV5-5 and J is TRBJ2-3; 8 positions match TRBD2. Losses at the gene ends were 2 bases for V and 2 bases for J; bases not matched to a gene: 7. The CDR3 is 16 residues long. Per germline, CDR1 SGHKS and CDR2 YYEKEE (reference sequence). CDR3 DNA: TGTGCCAGCAGCTTTGACGGCGGGGGGACCACAGATACGCAGTATTTT. This sequence encodes CASSFDGGGTTDTQYF.

By share of the sample, this clonotype is medium-sized. V and J are TRBV27 and TRBJ2-2, with D uncertain. V shed 3 bases and J shed 7 bases, with 12 bases lying between them. The germline V gene has CDR1 MNHEY and CDR2 SMNVEV (reference sequence). This CDR3 region has 14 residues. DNA of the CDR3: TGTGCCAGCAGTTTCCGCCTTGGGGACGGGGAGCTGTTTTTT. Translation: CASSFRLGDGELFF.

Many counts were recorded for this clonotype. V usage is TRBV20-1 and J usage is TRBJ2-3; D possibly corresponds to TRBD1 (6 bases). Germline values: CDR1 DFQATT, CDR2 SNEGSKA (reference sequence). CDR3 size: 13 residues. V lost 3 bases, J lost 5 bases, and 12 bases lay in between. The CDR3 sequence is CSASGDNQDTQYF. The CDR3 DNA sequence: TGCAGTGCTAGCGGGGACAACCAAGATACGCAGTATTTT.

This clonotype was recorded at least ten times. The V and J genes are TRBV6-2 or TRBV6-3 and TRBJ1-2, with TRBD1 as a possible D gene (6 bases). Trimming stripped 8 bases from V and 10 bases from J, with 35 bases between. Looked up from germline, CDR1 is MNHEY and CDR2 is SVGEGT. The CDR3 is 18 residues long. The CDR3 bases are TGTGCCAGCCGTACTCAAGACGGGGGCCAATTCCTGACATCGTCCTACACCTTC. It codes for CASRTQDGGQFLTSSYTF.

This clonotype was recorded at least ten times. The V gene is TRBV7-8, the J gene TRBJ2-2; D possibly matches TRBD1 or TRBD2 (5 bases each). From germline, CDR1 is SGHVS and CDR2 FQNEAQ. This CDR3 is 15 amino acids long. V was trimmed by 2 bases and J by 7 bases, leaving 14 bases between them. DNA of the CDR3: TGTGCCAGCAGCTTAAGGGAGACAGTTTTCGGGGAGCTGTTTTTT. Translating it yields CASSLRETVFGELFF.

In this sample, this clonotype turned up many times. This sequence joins TRBV7-9 and TRBJ2-5; 9 nucleotides agree with TRBD2. CDR3 length: 15 amino acids. After removal of 2 bases from V and 5 bases from J, the junction contained 6 bases not matched to a gene. The germline gives CDR1 SEHNR, CDR2 FQNEAQ (reference sequence). The CDR3, as DNA: TGTGCCAGCAGCTTAAGGCTAGCGGGGTTGGAGACCCAGTACTTC. Protein product: CASSLRLAGLETQYF.

This clonotype was observed at least ten times. The V call is TRBV5-1, the J call TRBJ2-5; D may be TRBD2 (5 bases). The germline V gene encodes CDR1 SGHRS and CDR2 YFSETQ. With 4 bases removed from V and 7 bases from J, the gap between germline ends came to 14 bases. This CDR3 has 13 residues. CDR3 protein: CASSPLGEGTQYF. The CDR3 bases are TGCGCCAGCAGCCCACTAGGCGAAGGGACCCAGTACTTC.

In its sample, this clonotype was seen many times. The chain couples TRBV10-3 to TRBJ1-4; D possibly corresponds to TRBD1 (5 bases). V was trimmed by 3 bases and J by 5 bases, leaving 7 bases between them. The CDR3 runs to 13 residues. Germline V lookup: CDR1 ENHRY, CDR2 SYGVKD. As DNA, the CDR3 is TGTGCCATCAGTGAACAGGAAAATGAAAAACTGTTTTTT. Encoded protein: CAISEQENEKLFF.

V gene TRBV29-1 combines with J gene TRBJ2-7, with 9 bases that match TRBD1. Germline-derived CDR1 and CDR2 are SQVTM and ANQGSEA. The CDR3 length is 13 residues. V trimming: 8 bases; J trimming: 4 bases; junction bases outside the gene matches: 9. DNA of the CDR3: TGCAGCTACCGACAGGGGGAGGTTTACGAGCAGTACTTC. It translates to CSYRQGEVYEQYF.